This T cell receptor (beta chain) was sequenced in a study of blood T cell repertoires in COVID-19. Clones were read by immunoSEQ multiplex PCR, and TCRdb kept only the in-frame ones, dropping some. The sample shows under 250,000 clones, around 84% of them seen only once. Sequences were obtained from peripheral blood. The origin of this receptor is a middle-aged man with COVID-19, enrolled during active disease.

The CDR3 sequence: CASSFNPRDYGYTF. The CDR3 coding sequence is TGTGCCAGCAGTTTCAATCCCAGGGACTATGGCTACACCTTC. This chain connects TRBV27 to TRBJ1-2, with D tentatively TRBD1 (5 bases). Germline V gene lookup returns CDR1 MNHEY and CDR2 SMNVEV (reference sequence). V gave up 3 bases and J gave up 3 bases, with 11 bases separating them. The CDR3 loop spans 14 amino acids.